The clone carrying this TCR beta chain has just one count. The time point denotes: blood 2 weeks post-SBRT. The treatment is: 15 Gy SBRT to primary tumor, nephrectomy 4 weeks later. Germline-derived CDR1 and CDR2 are SGDLS and YYNGEE. The length of the CDR3 is 13 residues. V lost 3 bases and J lost 6, with 12 bases in between. This entry belongs to a study of radiation and T cells in renal cell carcinoma. The protocol was immunoSEQ multiplex PCR, while the TCRdb copy is restricted to in-frame clones and leaves out a portion. This sample has around 75,000 clones, with roughly 87% found just once. The receptor's source is a man in his 60s with renal cell carcinoma. The chain recombines TRBV9 with TRBJ1-1, with D possibly matching TRBD1 (5 bases). Sequenced here: blood, sampled from a patient whose treatment included radiotherapy and nephrectomy. This chain's CDR3 is CASSGDSFSEAFF. CDR3 nucleotide sequence: TGTGCCAGCAGCGGTGACAGTTTTTCTGAAGCTTTCTTT.